This T cell receptor (beta chain) was retrieved from a study of T cells in Graves' hyperthyroidism and ophthalmopathy (dated by TCRdb to between 2017 and 2020). As for the study more broadly: Peripheral blood samples were taken at the time of initial diagnosis, prior to any treatment. A discovery cohort of roughly 100 patients, 43 with Graves' ophthalmopathy and about 58 with stable Graves' hyperthyroidism, was used to find distinguishing TCR V-J signatures. Prospective prediction of ophthalmopathy was tested in an independent validation cohort of fewer than 20 hyperthyroidism patients and some 17 patients who later progressed to ophthalmopathy. For training and testing, the roughly 100 patients in the discovery cohort were randomly divided in a 7:3 ratio. In addition, the study compared T-cell repertoires in thyroid tissue and in blood from 6 or 7 Graves' hyperthyroidism patients. Once sampling was done, hyperthyroidism patients were given methimazole at a starting dose of 30 mg daily, whereas ophthalmopathy patients were given high-dose intravenous methylprednisolone. According to the paper, TCR Vbeta CDR3 sequencing was carried out on approximately 140 peripheral blood samples, which came from 40 to 45 ophthalmopathy, approximately 72 hyperthyroidism and roughly 17 progressor patients.

TCR beta CDR3 regions were amplified from RNA transcripts. The first round of RT-PCR for the TCR CDR3 was performed with the HTBI primer set and the Qiagen OneStep RT-PCR kit. Libraries were constructed in a second round of multiplex PCR, after which size selection and purification were carried out. Paired-end sequencing of the libraries was performed with 100 bp reads on an Illumina HiSeq2000. On the study's bioinformatics: SOAPnuke was used to process the raw data, with reads discarded if the reads contained adapters or uncalled bases, had a mean Phred below 15, or lacked an exact constant-primer or identifier match. High-quality paired reads were merged using COPE v1.2.5, and each unique nucleotide sequence was defined as a clonotype. MiTCR v1.1 was used to align clonotypes to the IMGT TRBV, TRBD and TRBJ reference segments. Analysis was restricted to V-J combinations with a frequency above 0.0001, which covered approximately 99% of repertoires. The TCS score was defined as F50 (clonal expansion) divided by E x V (chaos), with BLOSUM62-based TCRdist calculated between CDR3 peptides within each V-J. Welch's t-statistics and random forest reduced 514 V-J features to under 15, which were used in a naive Bayes classifier (R e1071). TCRdb reworked the public reads: Q25 trimming with fastp, MiXCR clone assembly, productive beta chains retained. Every CDR3 protein is listed once, alongside the most common genes and DNA of its rows. These V and J calls derive from TCRdb rather than the authors' analysis. The sample table records more than 300,000 distinct CDR3 sequences; about 17% of these occur just once. The ten top clones hold around 35% of the sample.

On the study overall, not on this receptor specifically: In validation, the model predicted progression to ophthalmopathy a median of about 6.5 months before onset, with roughly 70% sensitivity and about 75% specificity. Sample size was not statistically predetermined, and investigators were not blinded to group allocation. Most expanded thyroid clonotypes (frequency above 0.001) were also detected in blood, a finding suggesting that blood repertoires may reflect thyroid immune responses. A 13 V-J signature model separated ophthalmopathy from stable hyperthyroidism, with 87.88% sensitivity and approximately 81% specificity in cross-validation and 80%/75% in testing.

This clonotype was observed at least ten times. The antigen this receptor binds is unknown. No much larger clone is present one base from it, and per-base qualities are unavailable. Via the germline V gene, CDR1 is LGHNA and CDR2 YNFKEQ. From cysteine to phenylalanine, the CDR3 is 14 amino acids long. Here the CDR3 DNA is all that survives: 42 bases in frame from base 1. Trimming removed 4 bases from V and 8 bases from J; the gene matches leave 6 bases unexplained. Hyperthyroidism patients were newly diagnosed, had a disease duration of under 2 months, and were aged 18 to 65 years. Any patient with an uncontrolled infection, another autoimmune disease, pregnancy or lactation was excluded. Diagnoses were established on the basis of clinical symptoms, serum thyroxine and TRAb, thyroid ultrasound, and orbital computed tomography. For progressor patients, blood was drawn at the first diagnosis of hyperthyroidism, before any ophthalmopathy symptoms had appeared. PBMCs were isolated from more than 8 ml of fresh peripheral blood by Ficoll-Paque density gradient centrifugation. Progressor patients were defined as those initially diagnosed with Graves' hyperthyroidism in whom ophthalmopathy developed during follow-up. Trizol reagent was used to extract total RNA, and RNA quality was then checked on an Agilent 2100 Bioanalyzer.

The clonotype originates from a woman aged 30 to 39 with Graves' hyperthyroidism that later progressed to Graves' ophthalmopathy. Here the chain combines TRBV4-2 and TRBJ2-2, and 8 junctional nucleotides match TRBD1. Specimen: blood. The DNA sequence follows: TGTGCCAGCAGCCCACGGACAGGGATTGGGGAGCTGTTTTTT. Translated, it reads CASSPRTGIGELFF.